This T cell receptor (beta chain) emerged from a study of cytomegalovirus exposure and HLA in healthy donors. The donors, nominally healthy at sampling, likely had unrecorded immune exposures. This PCR relied on a set of 60 Vbeta primers and 13 Jbeta primers. In the authors' methods: The authors later counted some 76 million unique TCR beta chains, approximately 10 million of them shared. TCRdb keeps only in-frame clones here, not all; method: immunoSEQ multiplex PCR. The DNA was the basis for D and trimming; V, J and clone size are from that table. The table lists around 130,000 clones, 80% of them singletons. Germline-derived CDR1 and CDR2 are MGHDK and SYGVNS. The V end was cut by 5 bases, the J end by 5 bases, with 9 bases between. The CDR3 length is 13 residues. Many counts were recorded for this clone.

The receptor's source is a male donor in good health and CMV-seronegative. The sequenced sample was PBMCs. The chain joins TRBV25-1 to TRBJ2-2; a possible D gene is TRBD2 (6 bases). The CDR3 DNA reads as TGTGCCAGCAGTAACGGGGGTACCGGGGAGCTGTTTTTT. Its translation is CASSNGGTGELFF.